This T cell receptor (beta chain) was sequenced in a study of graft-versus-host responses after intestinal transplantation. The data were produced by immunoSEQ multiplex PCR, yet TCRdb's version contains in-frame clones alone and is incomplete. The sample shows approximately 70,000 clones, roughly 92% of them seen only once. This TCR was sampled from a human patient who received an intestinal transplant, so some T cells may come from the graft donor. This material consisted of bone marrow, taken 700 to 850 days after intestinal transplantation.

CDR3 nucleotide sequence: TGCAGCGTTGATGATCGCCATAGCGGGGGGAATGAGCAGTTCTTC. Residues: CSVDDRHSGGNEQFF. The chain links TRBV29-1 to TRBJ2-1, with TRBD2 identical over 10 bases. The germline V gene has CDR1 SQVTM and CDR2 ANQGSEA. The CDR3 extends over 15 amino acids. Trimming took 3 bases from V and 7 from J; bases not matched to a gene: 9.